This record covers a single T cell receptor (beta chain). The antigen remains undetermined. This table comes from immunoSEQ multiplex PCR, and its TCRdb copy is limited to in-frame clones, with some not included. The top ten hold 3% to 3.5% of the sample, which has around 260,000 clones, less than 95% seen once. This CDR3 has 15 residues. Germline V lookup: CDR1 SGHTA, CDR2 FQGNSA. V lost 0 bases, J lost 1 base, and 10 bases lay in between. The sample is drawn from a study of cytomegalovirus exposure and HLA in healthy donors. Study outcomes and limitations: While the bulk of TCR sequences proved rare, some public TCRs turned up in many donors.

This clonotype was sampled from a woman in her twenties or thirties in good health and CMV-seronegative. Sequenced sample: PBMCs. V gene TRBV7-2 combines with J gene TRBJ2-7; possibly TRBD1 for D (5 bases). The DNA of the CDR3 is TGTGCCAGCAGCTTAGCGGGGCTAAGTTCCTACGAGCAGTACTTC. Its translation: CASSLAGLSSYEQYF.